This T cell receptor beta chain was recovered during a study of control samples from healthy donors and cancer patients. The table came from immunoSEQ multiplex PCR; TCRdb's copy has only in-frame clones and leaves some out. The sample has 75,000 to 100,000 clones; roughly 78% are singletons. This CDR3 spans 12 amino acids. Trimming took 4 bases from V and 1 from J, leaving 5 bases between them. Germline CDR1 SGHRS, CDR2 YFSETQ. V is TRBV5-1 and J is TRBJ1-1, with D unclear. The clonotype was recovered from a man aged 55 to 70 in good health. Sequenced input: blood. The CDR3 DNA is TGCGCCAGCAGCCCAGCGAACACTGAAGCTTTCTTT. Translating gives CASSPANTEAFF.